Listed below are T cell receptor beta chains from one sample, sequenced in a study of cytomegalovirus exposure and HLA in healthy donors. Produced via immunoSEQ multiplex PCR; TCRdb's table is partial and in-frame only. The sample lists around 150,000 clones, roughly 78% seen once, with more than 4.5% in the top ten. Specimen: PBMCs. These receptors originate from a man younger than 45 in good health. Each CDR3 is given without its conserved first and last residue.

CDR3 length | J gene | V gene | CDR3 protein
13 | TRBJ2-1 | TRBV10-1 | ASSEESGGVNEQF
14 | TRBJ2-7 | TRBV28 | ASSLTTGTDAYEQY
14 | TRBJ2-7 | TRBV4-1 | ASSQPSPGQGTRQY
11 | TRBJ2-7 | TRBV18 | ASSPPTKNEQY
14 | TRBJ2-1 | TRBV7-6 | ASMEGAGSLGNEQF
16 | TRBJ2-1 | TRBV18 | ASSPGLLALSSYNEQF
11 | TRBJ1-1 | TRBV5-6 | ASSLDAGGRTF
15 | TRBJ2-6 | TRBV11-2 | ASSGARVGSGANVLT
13 | TRBJ2-3 | TRBV18 | ASSPPAGGTDTQY
10 | TRBJ2-7 | TRBV7-9 | ASSGGGYEQY
16 | TRBJ2-1 | TRBV12-5 | ASGFQGLAGGPRGEQF
13 | TRBJ2-5 | TRBV27 | ASTRRTSGQETQY
16 | TRBJ1-2 | TRBV7-8 | ASSLGPLAGQGVGGYT
15 | TRBJ2-5 | TRBV27 | ASSLVKMTGNLETQY
13 | TRBJ1-2 | TRBV5-6 | ASSLVGGRNYGYT
13 | TRBJ2-7 | TRBV27 | ASSSIASGRYEQY
13 | TRBJ2-1 | TRBV6-6 | ASSHLLAGASEQF
13 | TRBJ2-7 | TRBV28 | ASRSPASGSNEQY
11 | TRBJ2-7 | TRBV28 | ASSTLTSYEQY
12 | TRBJ1-4 | TRBV19 | ASRVGVTNEKLF